Listed below are T cell receptor beta chains from one sample, sequenced in a study of regulatory T cells in long-lasting Graves disease. TCRdb reprocessed the multiplex PCR reads via MiXCR and lists one record per CDR3 protein. The table lists roughly 260,000 distinct CDR3 sequences, 15% to 20% of them singletons. Separately, the same data were catalogued under a study of T cells in Graves' hyperthyroidism and ophthalmopathy.

Sequenced material: peripheral blood mononuclear cells (PBMCs), taken at new diagnosis, from a patient treated with antithyroid drugs. These receptors came from a woman in her 30s with Graves disease. The CDR3 runs from the conserved cysteine through the conserved F or W. D genes are given only for firm matches. Rows give clone size only sometimes, using once, few, many, or a class for an expanded clone.

>-|TRBJ1-4|few|TRBV2
CASQVGKLFF
TGTGCCAGCCAAGTGGGTAAACTGTTTTTT
>TRBD1|TRBJ1-5|many|TRBV20-1
CSANQGASNQPQHF
TGCAGTGCTAACCAGGGGGCTAGCAATCAGCCCCAGCATTTT
>-|TRBJ2-5|-|TRBV3-1
CASSPTRQIETQYF
TGTGCCAGCAGCCCAACCCGGCAGATAGAGACCCAGTACTTC
>-|TRBJ2-3|many|TRBV14
CASSQYDTQYF
TGTGCCAGCAGCCAATATGATACGCAGTATTTT
>TRBD2|TRBJ2-3|many|TRBV7-2
CASSPAGATDTQYF
TGTGCCAGCAGCCCAGCGGGGGCCACAGATACGCAGTATTTT
>TRBD2|TRBJ2-1|-|TRBV12-5
CASGLVLFGSGRAYNEQFF
TGTGCTAGTGGTTTGGTACTTTTTGGTAGCGGGAGAGCCTACAATGAGCAGTTCTTC
>TRBD1|TRBJ1-1|many|TRBV5-1
CASSRQGTEAFF
TGTGCCAGCAGCAGACAGGGCACTGAAGCTTTCTTT
>-|TRBJ1-1|few|TRBV19
CASSMQSNTEAFF
TGTGCCAGTAGTATGCAGTCGAACACTGAAGCTTTCTTT
>-|TRBJ2-7|many|TRBV20-1
CSARLRSSYEQYF
TGCAGTGCTAGGCTGCGGAGCTCCTACGAGCAGTACTTC
>TRBD2|TRBJ2-1|many|TRBV3-1
CASSPLAGGGEQFF
TGTGCCAGCAGCCCCCTAGCGGGGGGTGGTGAGCAGTTCTTC
>-|TRBJ2-1|many|TRBV20-1
CSAPHTSYNEQFF
TGCAGTGCTCCCCACACCTCCTACAATGAGCAGTTCTTC
>TRBD2|TRBJ2-2|many|TRBV4-1
CASSQVTSGGPHTGELFF
TGCGCCAGCAGCCAAGTGACTAGCGGGGGGCCCCACACCGGGGAGCTGTTTTTT